This is a list of T cell receptor beta chains from one sample in a study of cytomegalovirus exposure and HLA in healthy donors. Sequencing used immunoSEQ multiplex PCR; TCRdb keeps in-frame clones, though not all of them. The sample carries hundreds of thousands of clones, approximately 85% recorded once. Sequenced material: PBMCs. Receptors were obtained from a girl aged 2-15 years in good health and CMV-seronegative. Each CDR3 is given with its conserved first and last residue. A D gene is named only where the DNA matches it firmly. Part of the rows lack a size; the others show once, few, many or a class for expanded clones.

j_call	d_call	v_call	clone_size	cdr3_nt	cdr3_aa
TRBJ2-1	TRBD2	TRBV5-4	NA	TGTGCCAGCAGCCTGGGGACTAGCGGGTATTTGAATGAGCAGTTCTTC	CASSLGTSGYLNEQFF
TRBJ1-4	NA	TRBV5-1	NA	TGCGCCAGCAGCTTGGAAACGAACAGGCAGAATGAAAAACTGTTTTTT	CASSLETNRQNEKLFF
TRBJ2-1	NA	TRBV11-3	once	TGTGCCAGCAGCTTAGGGACTGGGTCCTACAATGAGCAGTTCTTC	CASSLGTGSYNEQFF
TRBJ2-3	TRBD2	TRBV15	NA	TGTGCCACCAGAAAGGGACTAGCGGGGTGGAAAGATACGCAGTATTTT	CATRKGLAGWKDTQYF
TRBJ2-4	TRBD2	TRBV30	NA	TGTGCCTGGAGTCGGGCTAGCGGGAGGGGAAACATTCAGTACTTC	CAWSRASGRGNIQYF
TRBJ2-5	NA	TRBV6-1	NA	TGTGCCAGCAGTGAAGGACTGACTAGAACCTACGAGACCCAGTACTTC	CASSEGLTRTYETQYF
TRBJ2-7	NA	TRBV9	NA	TGTGCCAGCAGCGTAGGGGTCGGGGGCTACGAGCAGTACTTC	CASSVGVGGYEQYF
TRBJ1-2	TRBD1	TRBV5-1	once	TGCGCCAGCAGCTGGGGACAGGGGTATGGCTACACCTTC	CASSWGQGYGYTF
TRBJ2-3	TRBD1	TRBV6-5	NA	TGTGCCAGCAGTGGCCCGACAGGGGATACGCACTATTTT	CASSGPTGDTHYF
TRBJ1-5	NA	TRBV5-1	NA	TGCGCCAGCAGCTTGAACCAGGGAGGTCAGCCCCAGCATTTT	CASSLNQGGQPQHF
TRBJ2-5	TRBD1	TRBV19	NA	TGTGCCAGTAGTCTCGGACAGGGGGCGCGAGAGACCCAGTACTTC	CASSLGQGARETQYF
TRBJ1-1	TRBD1	TRBV6-9	NA	TGTGCCAGCACCCAAGGGGGCTGGGGCACTGAAGCTTTCTTT	CASTQGGWGTEAFF
TRBJ2-7	TRBD2	TRBV7-9	NA	TGTTCCAGCAGCTTATCCCTCGGACTAGCTGACTACGAGCAGTACTTC	CSSSLSLGLADYEQYF
TRBJ2-5	NA	TRBV29-1	NA	TGCAGCGTTGAAGATGGACTCGGTTTGGTGGCCCAAGAGACCCAGTACTTC	CSVEDGLGLVAQETQYF
TRBJ2-1	NA	TRBV9	NA	TGTGCCAGCAGCTCCCGGGAGTACAATGAGCAGTTCTTC	CASSSREYNEQFF
TRBJ1-2	NA	TRBV10-3	NA	TGTGCCATCAGTGAACCCGCGGGGGACTATGGCTACACCTTC	CAISEPAGDYGYTF
TRBJ2-7	NA	TRBV7-2	NA	TGTGCCAGCAGCATTTTCCCGGGACTCCGTTCCTACGAGCAGTACTTC	CASSIFPGLRSYEQYF
TRBJ2-3	TRBD2	TRBV7-9	NA	TGTGCCAGCAGCTTAGTGGGGACTAGGCCCACAGATACGCAGTATTTT	CASSLVGTRPTDTQYF
TRBJ1-2	NA	TRBV4-1	NA	TGCGCCAGCAGCCAAGAGTGGGGCAGGAGCTACACCTTC	CASSQEWGRSYTF
TRBJ1-1	TRBD1	TRBV9	NA	TGTGCCAGCAGCGTGGGCGGACAGGGTAACACTGAAGCTTTCTTT	CASSVGGQGNTEAFF
TRBJ2-7	NA	TRBV9	NA	TGTGCCAGCAGCGTAGGAGGCTTCTCCTACGAGCAGTACTTC	CASSVGGFSYEQYF
TRBJ1-4	NA	TRBV5-6	few	TGTGCCACCACGGTATTTGCAACTAATGAAAAACTGTTTTTT	CATTVFATNEKLFF
TRBJ1-6	TRBD1	TRBV27	NA	TGTGCCAGCAGTTCCATACTAAGAAACCCGGGACAGGCTATCCGACTCCACTTT	CASSSILRNPGQAIRLHF
TRBJ1-5	NA	TRBV7-9	NA	TGTGCCAGCAGCTTTAGCAACAATCAGCCCCAGCATTTT	CASSFSNNQPQHF
TRBJ2-1	TRBD2	TRBV11-3	NA	TGTGCCAGCAGCTTATTTAGCGGGAGCGGCAATGAGCAGTTCTTC	CASSLFSGSGNEQFF
TRBJ2-5	NA	TRBV27	NA	TGTGCCAGCAGTTTCCTGCCGGGGTTTGGCGAGACCCAGTACTTC	CASSFLPGFGETQYF
TRBJ1-1	NA	TRBV19	NA	TGTGCCAGTAGTTCAGACCGGGACACTGAAGCTTTCTTT	CASSSDRDTEAFF